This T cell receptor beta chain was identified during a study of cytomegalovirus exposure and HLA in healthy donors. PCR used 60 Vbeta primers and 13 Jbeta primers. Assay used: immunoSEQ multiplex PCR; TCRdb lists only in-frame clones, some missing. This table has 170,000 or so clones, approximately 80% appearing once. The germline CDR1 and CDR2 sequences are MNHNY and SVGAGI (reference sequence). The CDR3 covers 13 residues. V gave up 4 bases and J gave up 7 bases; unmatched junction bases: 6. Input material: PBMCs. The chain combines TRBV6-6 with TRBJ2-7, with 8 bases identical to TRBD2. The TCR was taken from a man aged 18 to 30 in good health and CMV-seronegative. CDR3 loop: CASSSGGATEQYF. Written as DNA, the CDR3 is TGTGCCAGCAGTTCGGGGGGGGCCACGGAGCAGTACTTC.